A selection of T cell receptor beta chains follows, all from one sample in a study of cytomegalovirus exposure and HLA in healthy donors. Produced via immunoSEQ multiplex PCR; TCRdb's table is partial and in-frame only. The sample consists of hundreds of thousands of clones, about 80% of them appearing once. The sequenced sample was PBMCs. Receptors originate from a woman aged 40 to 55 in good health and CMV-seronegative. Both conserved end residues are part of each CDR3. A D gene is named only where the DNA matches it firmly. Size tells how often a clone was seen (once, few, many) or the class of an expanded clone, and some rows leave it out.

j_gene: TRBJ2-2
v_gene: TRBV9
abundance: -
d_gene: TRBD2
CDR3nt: TGTGCCAGCAGCGTAACCACATATCAGTCTAGCGGGGAGAACACCGGGGAGCTGTTTTTT
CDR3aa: CASSVTTYQSSGENTGELFF

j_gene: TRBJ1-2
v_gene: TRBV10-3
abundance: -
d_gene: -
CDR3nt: TGTGCCTCAGGGATTGACTATGGCTACACCTTC
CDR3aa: CASGIDYGYTF

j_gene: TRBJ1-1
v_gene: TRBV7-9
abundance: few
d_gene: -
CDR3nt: TGTGCCAGCAGCTTATTAAGGGAGGCTTTCTTT
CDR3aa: CASSLLREAFF

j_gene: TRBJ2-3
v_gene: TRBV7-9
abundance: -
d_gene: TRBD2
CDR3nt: TGTGCCAGCAGCTTAGTAACTAGCGGATACACAGATACGCAGTATTTT
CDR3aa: CASSLVTSGYTDTQYF

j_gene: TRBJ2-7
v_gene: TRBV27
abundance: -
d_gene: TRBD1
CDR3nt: TGTGCCAGCCGGTCCCCGGGACAGAGGCTCCTCGAGCAGTACTTC
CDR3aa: CASRSPGQRLLEQYF

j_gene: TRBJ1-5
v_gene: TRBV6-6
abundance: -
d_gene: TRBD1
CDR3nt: TGTGCCAGCAGTTCCGGACAGGGGGCCTATCAGCCCCAGCATTTT
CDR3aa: CASSSGQGAYQPQHF

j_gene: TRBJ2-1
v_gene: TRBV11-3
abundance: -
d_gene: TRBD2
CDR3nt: TGTGCCAGCAGCTTAGGAGCCGGGGGGGCGACGAATGAGCAGTTCTTC
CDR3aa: CASSLGAGGATNEQFF

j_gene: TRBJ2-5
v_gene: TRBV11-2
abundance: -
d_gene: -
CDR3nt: TGTGCCAGCAGCTTAGCCTGGGGCCGGAGATCGGAAGAGACCCAGTACTTC
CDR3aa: CASSLAWGRRSEETQYF

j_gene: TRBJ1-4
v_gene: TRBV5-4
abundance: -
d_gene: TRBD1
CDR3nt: TGTGCCAGCAGCCTCCAGGGGGAAGGCGGGGAAAAACTGTTTTTT
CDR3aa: CASSLQGEGGEKLFF

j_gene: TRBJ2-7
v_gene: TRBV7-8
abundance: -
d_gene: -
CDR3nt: TGTGCCAGCAGGTCGGGGACTTTCGACGAGCAGTACTTC
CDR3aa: CASRSGTFDEQYF

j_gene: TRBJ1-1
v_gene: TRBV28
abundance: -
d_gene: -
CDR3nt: TGTGCCAGTTTAGCGATCATGAACACTGAAGCTTTCTTT
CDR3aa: CASLAIMNTEAFF

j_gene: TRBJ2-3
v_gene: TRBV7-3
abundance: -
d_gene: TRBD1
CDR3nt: TGTGCCAGCAGCTTCGGACAGGGGGCGCGGTATACGCAGTATTTT
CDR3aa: CASSFGQGARYTQYF

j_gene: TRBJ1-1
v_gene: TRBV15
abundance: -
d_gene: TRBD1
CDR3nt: TGTGCCACCAGCAGAGGACAGGGGTGGTTAGATGAAGCTTTCTTT
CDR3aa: CATSRGQGWLDEAFF

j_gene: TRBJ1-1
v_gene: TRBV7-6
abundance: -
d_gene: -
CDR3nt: TGTGCCAGCAGCCCCGGGAGCCGCACTGAAGCTTTCTTT
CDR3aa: CASSPGSRTEAFF

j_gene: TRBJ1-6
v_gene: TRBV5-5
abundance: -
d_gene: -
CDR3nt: TGTGCCAGCAGCTTTGCGTCGAGCTCCTATAATTCACCCCTCCACTTT
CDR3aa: CASSFASSSYNSPLHF

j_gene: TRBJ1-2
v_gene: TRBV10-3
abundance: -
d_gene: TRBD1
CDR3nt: TGTGCCATCATGGGGACAGGGAGCTATGGCTACACCTTC
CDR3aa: CAIMGTGSYGYTF

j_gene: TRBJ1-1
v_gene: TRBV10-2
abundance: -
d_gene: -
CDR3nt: TGCGCCAGCAGGAGGACAGAGAACACTGAAGCTTTCTTT
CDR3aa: CASRRTENTEAFF

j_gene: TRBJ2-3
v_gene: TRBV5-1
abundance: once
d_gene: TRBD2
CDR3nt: TGCGCCAGCAGGATGGCTAGCGGGGGCACAGATACGCAGTATTTT
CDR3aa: CASRMASGGTDTQYF

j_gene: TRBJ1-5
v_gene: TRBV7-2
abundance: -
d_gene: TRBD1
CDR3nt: TGTGCCAGCAGCTTACTTTCACAGGGGAGCAATCAGCCCCAGCATTTT
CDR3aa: CASSLLSQGSNQPQHF

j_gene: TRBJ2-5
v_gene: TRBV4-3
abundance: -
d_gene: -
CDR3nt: TGCGCCAGCAGCCAAGTGAGGCAGGGGGAGACCCAGTACTTC
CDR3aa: CASSQVRQGETQYF

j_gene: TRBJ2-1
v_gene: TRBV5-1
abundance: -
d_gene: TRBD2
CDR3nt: TGCGCCAGCAGCACGACTAGCAAGGTGTTCGAAGAGCAGTTCTTC
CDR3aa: CASSTTSKVFEEQFF

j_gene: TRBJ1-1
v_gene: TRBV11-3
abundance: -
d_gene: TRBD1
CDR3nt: TGTGCCAGCAGCCCATCCGCAGGGGGCGGGGGTAAGGCTTTCTTT
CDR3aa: CASSPSAGGGGKAFF

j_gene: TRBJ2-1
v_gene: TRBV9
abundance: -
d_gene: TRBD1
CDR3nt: TGTGCCAGCAGCCCCGACAGGGGTTTAAACAATGAGCAGTTCTTC
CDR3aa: CASSPDRGLNNEQFF

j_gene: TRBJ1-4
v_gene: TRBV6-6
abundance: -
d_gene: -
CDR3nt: TGTGCCAGCAAAGGACAGTTAAATGAAAAACTGTTTTTT
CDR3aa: CASKGQLNEKLFF

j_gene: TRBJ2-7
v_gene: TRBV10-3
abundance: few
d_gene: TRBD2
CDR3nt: TGTGCCATCCAAGCGGGGGACTCCTACGAGCAGTACTTC
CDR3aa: CAIQAGDSYEQYF

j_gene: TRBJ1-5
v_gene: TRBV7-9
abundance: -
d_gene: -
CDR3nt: TGTGCCAGCAGCTTGAGACACAATCAGCCCCAGCATTTT
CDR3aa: CASSLRHNQPQHF

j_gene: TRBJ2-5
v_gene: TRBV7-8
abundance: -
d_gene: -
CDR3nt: TGTGCCAGCAGGCGGACAGTCCAAGAGACCCAGTACTTC
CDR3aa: CASRRTVQETQYF

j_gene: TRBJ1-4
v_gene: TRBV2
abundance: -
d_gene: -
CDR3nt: TGTGCCAGCAGTAAAGCTAGGAGTTTCCTTAATGAAAAACTGTTTTTT
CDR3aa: CASSKARSFLNEKLFF

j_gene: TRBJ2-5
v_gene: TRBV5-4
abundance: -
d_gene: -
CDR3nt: TGTGCCAGCAGCGGGATGGGGGCCCAAGAGACCCAGTACTTC
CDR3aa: CASSGMGAQETQYF

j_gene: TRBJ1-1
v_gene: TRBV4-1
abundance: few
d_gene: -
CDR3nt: TGCGCCAGCAGCTTGGTGGGAGCAGACACTGAAGCTTTCTTT
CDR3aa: CASSLVGADTEAFF

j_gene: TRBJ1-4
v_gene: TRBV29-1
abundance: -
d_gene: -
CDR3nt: TGCAGCGTTACACAGGGTTTTGGTGAAAAACTGTTTTTT
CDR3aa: CSVTQGFGEKLFF

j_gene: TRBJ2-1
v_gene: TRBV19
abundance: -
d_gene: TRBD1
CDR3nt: TGTGCCAGTAGTATTTGGGACAGGGACTACAATGAGCAGTTCTTC
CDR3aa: CASSIWDRDYNEQFF

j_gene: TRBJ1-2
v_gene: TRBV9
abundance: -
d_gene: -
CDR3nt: TGTGCCAGCAGCGTAAATGGTGGGCCGGGAATTGGGTCCTACACCTTC
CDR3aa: CASSVNGGPGIGSYTF

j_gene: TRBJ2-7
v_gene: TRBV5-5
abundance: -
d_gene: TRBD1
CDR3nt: TGTGCCAGCAGCCCGGGACAGGGGGGTCCCTACGAGCAGTACTTC
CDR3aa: CASSPGQGGPYEQYF

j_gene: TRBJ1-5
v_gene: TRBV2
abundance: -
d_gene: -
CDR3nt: TGTGCCAGCAGTGGGGGCAGGGTAATTCAGCCCCAGCATTTT
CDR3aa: CASSGGRVIQPQHF

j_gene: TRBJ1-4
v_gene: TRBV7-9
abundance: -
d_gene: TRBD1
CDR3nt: TGTGCCAGCAGCTTGGGACAGGCTATTAATGAAAAACTGTTTTTT
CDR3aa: CASSLGQAINEKLFF

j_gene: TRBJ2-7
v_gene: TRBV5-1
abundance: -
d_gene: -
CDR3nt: TGCGCCAGCAGCCGCGGCAGCTCGGGCTACGAGCAGTACTTC
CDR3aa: CASSRGSSGYEQYF

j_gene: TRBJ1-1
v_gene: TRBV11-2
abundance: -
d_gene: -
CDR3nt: TGTGCCAGCAGCTTTGCACGGGCTGAAGCTTTCTTT
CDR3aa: CASSFARAEAFF

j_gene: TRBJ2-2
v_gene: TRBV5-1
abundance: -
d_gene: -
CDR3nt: TGCGCCAGCAAGGCAGAGGCGAGTAGCGGGGAGCTGTTTTTT
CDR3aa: CASKAEASSGELFF

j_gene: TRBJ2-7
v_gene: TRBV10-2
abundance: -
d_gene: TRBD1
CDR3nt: TGCGCCAGCAGTGACGGACAGGGAGGCTACGAGCAGTACTTC
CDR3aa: CASSDGQGGYEQYF